A selection of T cell receptor beta chains follows, all from one sample in a study of beta chain features in type 1 diabetes. Profiling relied on immunoSEQ multiplex PCR, and the TCRdb table lists in-frame clones only, not all of them. This sample has some 270,000 clones, with around 7.3% found just once. The sample taken for sequencing was central memory CD4+ T cells from blood. These receptors came from a woman between 18 and 29 years old in good health. Both conserved end residues are part of each CDR3. A D gene is named only where the DNA matches it firmly. Expanded clones are given a class, and other clones once, few, many or no size at all.

J,V,length,size,D,DNA,CDR3
TRBJ2-1,TRBV7-2,16,many,TRBD2,TGTGCCAGCAGCTTAGAAATCGGGAGGTTGGCCAATGAGCAGTTCTTC,CASSLEIGRLANEQFF
TRBJ2-6,TRBV6-1,16,NA,NA,TGTGCCAGCAGTGCCCTGCCTTTCTCTGGGGCCAACGTCCTGACTTTC,CASSALPFSGANVLTF
TRBJ1-6,TRBV11-2,14,few,NA,TGTGCCAGCACCCAGGGTGGGGAAAGATCACCCCTCCACTTT,CASTQGGERSPLHF
TRBJ2-7,TRBV7-3,17,few,TRBD2,TGTGCCAGCAGCTCGGGCGGGAGAGTCACTGGGAACTACGAGCAGTACTTC,CASSSGGRVTGNYEQYF
TRBJ2-1,TRBV6-5,12,few,NA,TGTGCCAGCAGTTTGGGGACCAATGAGCAGTTCTTC,CASSLGTNEQFF
TRBJ2-1,TRBV4-1,16,NA,NA,TGCGCCAGCAGCCAAGGCACAGGGACCCTTTACAATGAGCAGTTCTTC,CASSQGTGTLYNEQFF
TRBJ1-4,TRBV7-2,16,NA,TRBD1,TGTGCCAGCAGCTCCTCTCCGGGACAGGGTGCCGAAAAACTGTTTTTT,CASSSSPGQGAEKLFF
TRBJ2-7,TRBV15,14,NA,NA,TGTGCCACCAGCAGAGGGGCGGCACGCTACGAGCAGTACTTC,CATSRGAARYEQYF
TRBJ1-6,TRBV27,14,few,NA,TGTGCCAGCACTCTACAGGGATCGGATTCACCCCTCCACTTT,CASTLQGSDSPLHF
TRBJ1-2,TRBV7-2,15,few,NA,TGTGCCAGCAGCTTAAAGGGGGGTGGGGCCCCCTCTGGCACCTTC,CASSLKGGGAPSGTF
TRBJ1-6,TRBV30,13,NA,TRBD1,TGTGCCTGGAGAACAGGGGGTAGTTCACCCCTCCACTTT,CAWRTGGSSPLHF
TRBJ2-1,TRBV7-8,13,few,NA,TGTGCCAGCAGCTTGAATCACTACAATGAGCAGTTCTTC,CASSLNHYNEQFF
TRBJ2-3,TRBV15,15,NA,NA,TGTGCCACCAGCACCGACCCCCAGGGCACAGATACGCAGTATTTT,CATSTDPQGTDTQYF
TRBJ2-7,TRBV6-5,13,NA,NA,TGTGCCAGCAGAACCTCGTGGGACTACGAGCAGTACTTC,CASRTSWDYEQYF
TRBJ2-1,TRBV7-3,12,many,NA,TGTGCCAGCAGCTTATCTGGCGGTGAGCAGTTCTTC,CASSLSGGEQFF
TRBJ2-5,TRBV11-2,13,NA,NA,TGTGCCAGCAGCTCGAACTCAGGGGAGACCCAGTACTTC,CASSSNSGETQYF
TRBJ2-3,TRBV25-1,11,many,NA,TGTGCCAGCAGTGAGGGGGATACGCAGTATTTT,CASSEGDTQYF
TRBJ1-1,TRBV7-9,13,few,NA,TGTGCCAGCAGCTTATCGGGGGCCACTGAAGCTTTCTTT,CASSLSGATEAFF
TRBJ1-5,TRBV7-6,14,NA,NA,TGTGCCAGCAGCTTGCGGGGGGGCAATCAGCCCCAGCATTTT,CASSLRGGNQPQHF